Listed below are T cell receptor beta chains from one sample, sequenced in a study of T cell responses to AZD1222 COVID-19 vaccine. Using immunoSEQ multiplex PCR, the repertoire was profiled, and TCRdb retains in-frame clones only, with some absent. Of 95,000 to 150,000 clones in the sample, roughly 91% are singletons; the top ten hold less than 6%. The sample here was peripheral blood, taken 28 days after the second AZD1222 dose. The receptors were gathered from an adult who received the AZD1222 COVID-19 vaccine. Both conserved end residues are part of each CDR3. The D gene is left open where the match is weak. A row's size may be missing; if present it is once, few, many or a size class.

V	size	length	J	D	DNA	CDR3
TRBV2	few	14	TRBJ2-3	NA	TGTGCCAGCAGTACTAGCCGGTCGTATAATACGCAGTATTTT	CASSTSRSYNTQYF
TRBV5-5	NA	15	TRBJ1-2	NA	TGTGCCAGCAGCTCATTTCAGGGGTCCCCCAATGGCTACACCTTC	CASSSFQGSPNGYTF
TRBV9	NA	17	TRBJ2-3	TRBD2	TGTGCCAGCAGCGCCTGGGGAGCTAGCGGGATCACAGATACGCAGTATTTT	CASSAWGASGITDTQYF
TRBV6-6	NA	14	TRBJ1-3	NA	TGTGCCAGCAGTTCAAGGCGAAATAGGGGCACCATATATTTT	CASSSRRNRGTIYF
TRBV7-2	NA	16	TRBJ1-3	NA	TGTGCCAGCAGCTCCCCCAATGGGGGGTTGGGAAACACCATATATTTT	CASSSPNGGLGNTIYF
TRBV6-5	NA	14	TRBJ1-4	NA	TGTGCCAGCAGTTACGGGGGAGGTGGGGAAAAACTGTTTTTT	CASSYGGGGEKLFF
TRBV5-1	NA	15	TRBJ2-7	TRBD2	TGCGCCAGCACTCTCTCTCTAGCGGCCGCGGGTGAGCAGTACTTC	CASTLSLAAAGEQYF
TRBV3-1/TRBV3-2	few	20	TRBJ2-2	NA	TGTGCCAGCAGCCCCTCCGGGGTAGCGGTAAAAGGGATTTACACCGGGGAGCTGTTTTTT	CASSPSGVAVKGIYTGELFF
TRBV29-1	NA	14	TRBJ2-1	NA	TGCAGCGTTAGGTACGGGATCCACTACAATGAGCAGTTCTTC	CSVRYGIHYNEQFF
TRBV19	once	16	TRBJ1-1	NA	TGTGCCAGTACCAATACCGGGATCCAGGCAGTCACTGAAGCTTTCTTT	CASTNTGIQAVTEAFF
TRBV7-2	NA	18	TRBJ1-2	TRBD1	TGTGCCAGCAGCTTAGCGTCTGGGACAGGGGATATTAACTATGGCTACACCTTC	CASSLASGTGDINYGYTF
TRBV30	NA	15	TRBJ2-7	TRBD1	TGTGCCTGGTGCCCAAAACAGGGGGCCTCCTACGAGCAGTACTTC	CAWCPKQGASYEQYF
TRBV7-6	NA	16	TRBJ1-1	NA	TGTGCCAGCAGCCGGAGGACAGTCCCAATGAACACTGAAGCTTTCTTT	CASSRRTVPMNTEAFF
TRBV11-2	NA	17	TRBJ2-1	NA	TGTGCCAGCAGCTTAGTGGGGGGCAGGGGACCGGTCGATGAGCAGTTCTTC	CASSLVGGRGPVDEQFF
TRBV7-2	NA	14	TRBJ1-6	TRBD1	TGTGCCAGCAGTCTCTCGGGAGGGGGCGCGCCCCTCCACTTT	CASSLSGGGAPLHF
TRBV18	NA	13	TRBJ1-5	NA	TGTGCCAGCTCACCGGCGCGGGATCAGCCCCAGCATTTT	CASSPARDQPQHF
TRBV11-1	NA	13	TRBJ1-3	NA	TGTGCCAGCGCGAAAAACAATGGAAACACCATATATTTT	CASAKNNGNTIYF
TRBV9	NA	15	TRBJ2-5	NA	TGTGCCAGCAGCGTAGGTACGGGAGCTCGAGAGACCCAGTACTTC	CASSVGTGARETQYF
TRBV7-6	NA	17	TRBJ1-3	NA	TGTGCCAGCACCACACGACATGAGGGTGGTTCTGGAAACACCATATATTTT	CASTTRHEGGSGNTIYF
TRBV27	NA	16	TRBJ2-7	NA	TGTGCCAGCTCTCGACGCACAGCCACCGTATCCTACGAGCAGTACTTC	CASSRRTATVSYEQYF
TRBV19	NA	17	TRBJ2-5	TRBD2	TGTGCCAGTAGTATAGATCACCGGCTAGCGGGAGAAGAGACCCAGTACTTC	CASSIDHRLAGEETQYF
TRBV18	NA	14	TRBJ2-7	TRBD1	TGTGCCAGCTCACCAGGGGACAGAACCACCGGGAAGTACTTC	CASSPGDRTTGKYF
TRBV2	NA	13	TRBJ1-2	TRBD1	TGTGCCAGCAGTGACACAGGGGGCTATGGCTACACCTTC	CASSDTGGYGYTF
TRBV29-1	NA	14	TRBJ2-7	TRBD2	TGCAGCGTTGGAGCTAGCGGGGGGGCTTACGAGCAGTACTTC	CSVGASGGAYEQYF
TRBV19	NA	14	TRBJ2-3	TRBD1	TGTGCCAGTAGACCGGACAGGGGGACAGATACGCAGTATTTT	CASRPDRGTDTQYF
TRBV27	NA	14	TRBJ2-2	NA	TGTGCCAGCAGTTTACAAGCGAACACCGGGGAGCTGTTTTTT	CASSLQANTGELFF
TRBV14	few	13	TRBJ2-6	NA	TGTGCCAGCAGCATCTCTGGGGCCAACGTCCTGACTTTC	CASSISGANVLTF
TRBV7-9	NA	15	TRBJ2-1	NA	TGTGCCAGCAGCTTCGTTTGGGGAAGGAGCAATGAGCAGTTCTTC	CASSFVWGRSNEQFF
TRBV19	NA	14	TRBJ1-6	NA	TGTGCCAGTAGTAACGGGGCAGGGGATTCACCCCTCCACTTT	CASSNGAGDSPLHF
TRBV15	NA	15	TRBJ1-5	TRBD1	TGTGCCACCAGCAGACGAGACAGGGGTGATCAGCCCCAGCATTTT	CATSRRDRGDQPQHF
TRBV11-2	NA	16	TRBJ2-5	NA	TGTGCCAGCAGCCGCCGGGACTCTCTGTACCAAGAGACCCAGTACTTC	CASSRRDSLYQETQYF
TRBV6-1	NA	15	TRBJ1-6	TRBD1	TGTGCCAGCAGTGAGAGAGGACAGGGGTCGGCACCCCTCCACTTT	CASSERGQGSAPLHF
TRBV19	NA	14	TRBJ2-3	TRBD1	TGTGCCAGTAGGGGACAGGGTGGGACAGATACGCAGTATTTT	CASRGQGGTDTQYF
TRBV2	once	15	TRBJ2-3	NA	TGTGCCAGCAGTAAACAGAGCGGAAGCACAGATACGCAGTATTTT	CASSKQSGSTDTQYF
TRBV19	NA	14	TRBJ2-3	TRBD2	TGTGCCAGTAGTACGTCGGGGGGGGCAGATACGCAGTATTTT	CASSTSGGADTQYF
TRBV3-1/TRBV3-2	NA	16	TRBJ2-7	TRBD2	TGTGCCAGCAGCCGGCGCCCGGGACTAGCGGGAGACGAGCAGTACTTC	CASSRRPGLAGDEQYF
TRBV7-2	NA	16	TRBJ2-3	TRBD1	TGTGCCAGCAGCCCGGGGACAGGGGGCGCATTAGATACGCAGTATTTT	CASSPGTGGALDTQYF
TRBV7-2	NA	15	TRBJ2-1	TRBD2	TGTGCCAGCTGGCCGACTAGCGGGACCTACAATGAGCAGTTCTTC	CASWPTSGTYNEQFF
TRBV25-1	NA	13	TRBJ1-2	TRBD1	TGTGCCAGCAGTGATTGGGACAGCTATGGCTACACCTTC	CASSDWDSYGYTF
TRBV24-1	once	10	TRBJ2-1	NA	TGTGCCACAGACTCCAATGAGCAGTTCTTC	CATDSNEQFF
TRBV15	NA	13	TRBJ1-3	NA	TGTGCCACCAGCAGAGGACAGGGAAACACCATATATTTT	CATSRGQGNTIYF